This T cell receptor beta chain was profiled in a study of vaccination effects on CD4 cells after COVID-19 (dated by TCRdb to the early 2020s). A note on the overall study: Each participant received two doses of an mRNA SARS-CoV-2 vaccine, either BNT162b2 or mRNA-1273. Pre-vaccine samples were collected from two convalescent patients 16 days and one week before the first dose, corresponding to 142 and 148 days after COVID-19 diagnosis. The study compared SARS-CoV-2 spike-specific CD4+ TCR repertoires before and after mRNA vaccination in COVID-19 convalescent patients and infection-naive vaccine recipients. Altogether, around eleven COVID-19 convalescent patients and a few SARS-CoV-2-naive healthy vaccine recipients made up the full study. In the study, cultures from other donors were sequenced using the Oncomine TCR Beta short-read assay on an Illumina iSeq 100. Paper-wide results and their limitations: The study was limited by a small number of convalescent patients and lacked early post-infection timepoints. Both infection-induced and vaccine-induced clones contracted markedly at late post-vaccination timepoints, which is consistent with waning T cell responses. Among convalescent patients, the spike-reactive repertoire after vaccination was made up mainly of new vaccine-induced clones that were largely distinct from the clones induced by infection.

In the ViraFEST assay, PBMC were stimulated with viral peptide pools, and antigen-specific CD4+ T cell clonotypes were then identified by expansion using TCR sequencing. After more than 9 days of culture, CD4+ T cells were isolated with the EasySep CD4+ T cell isolation kit. PCR-confirmed SARS-CoV-2 infection had occurred in convalescent patients between March and December 2020, before the Alpha, Beta and Delta variants emerged in the United States. Each well held 2 million to 2.5 million PBMC cultured in IMDM containing roughly 5.1% human AB serum, roughly 9.9 IU/ml IL-2 and gentamicin, along with around 9.4 ug/ml peptides. On days 3 and 7, half of the culture medium was replaced with fresh IL-2-containing medium. Each peptide stimulation condition was cultured in triplicate wells unless otherwise noted. PBMC were separated from whole blood using Ficoll-Paque Plus gradient centrifugation and were then either cryopreserved at -140C or used fresh. Genomic DNA was extracted from cultured CD4+ T cells with the QIAamp micro DNA kit.

The method was the immunoSEQ multiplex PCR assay. DNA from the cultured and isolated CD4+ T cells underwent TCR beta CDR3 sequencing. On the authors' methods: Non-productive TCR sequences were discarded, and reads were trimmed to the CDR3 region, with only CDR3s of 7 or more amino acids retained. Antigen-specific clonotypes were identified with the MANAFEST web app by comparing expansion in peptide wells against reference cultures. For clones to be considered positive, expansion at FDR<0.05 versus reference and all other wells, an odds ratio above 5, and a frequency above 0.1% in two replicate wells were required. Clonotypes significantly expanded in SARS-CoV-2 spike wells and in at least one common cold coronavirus spike condition were defined as cross-reactive. Using the stringdist R package, CDR3 similarity was measured by Levenshtein distance, and unrooted trees were constructed with ape in R 3.6.1. The table comes from immuneACCESS by way of TCRdb, which keeps in-frame sequences with V and J called. Part of the clones is missing from these tables; in studies checked, under half for an unresolved V gene and the rest for unknown reasons. The V and J calls and the clone size are those of that table, but D and trimming were determined from the DNA. The sample table records about 34,000 clones; 73% of these occur just once. The top ten clonotypes cover about a third of the sample.

V is clipped by 1 base and J by 1 base, and the sequence between their germline boundaries is 11 bases long. Looking up the germline V gene yields CDR1 SGHRS and CDR2 YFSETQ. Including cysteine and phenylalanine, the CDR3 has 15 amino acids. Just CDR3 DNA is preserved here, 45 bases in frame from base 1. This clone was seen only a few times. What this receptor recognizes is not known. Base qualities are not recorded, but no much larger clone differs from it by a single base. This TCR was recovered from a human donor who had a prior SARS-CoV-2 infection. This sequence uses TRBV5-1 and TRBJ1-1; no confident D gene assignment can be made. The source was CD4+ T cells from PBMCs cultured with a peptide pool, collected before COVID-19 vaccination. The nucleotide sequence reads TGCGCCAGCAGCTTGTTAGGACTCCCGAACACTGAAGCTTTCTTT. This encodes CASSLLGLPNTEAFF.